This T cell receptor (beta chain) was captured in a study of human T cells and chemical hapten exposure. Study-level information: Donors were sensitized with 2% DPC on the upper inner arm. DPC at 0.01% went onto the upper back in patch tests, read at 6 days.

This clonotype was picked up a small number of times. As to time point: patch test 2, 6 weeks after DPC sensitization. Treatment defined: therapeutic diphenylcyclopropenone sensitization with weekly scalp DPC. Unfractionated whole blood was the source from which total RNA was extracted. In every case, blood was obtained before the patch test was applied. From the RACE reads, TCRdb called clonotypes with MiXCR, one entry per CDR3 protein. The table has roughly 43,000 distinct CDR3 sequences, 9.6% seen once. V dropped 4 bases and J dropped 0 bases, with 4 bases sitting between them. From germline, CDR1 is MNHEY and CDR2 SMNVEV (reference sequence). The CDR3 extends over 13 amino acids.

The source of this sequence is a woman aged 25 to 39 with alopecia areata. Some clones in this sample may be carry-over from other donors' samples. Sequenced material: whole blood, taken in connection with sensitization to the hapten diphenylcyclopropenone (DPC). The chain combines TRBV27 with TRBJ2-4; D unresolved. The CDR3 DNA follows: TGTGCCAGCAGTTACCTAGCCAAAAACATTCAGTACTTC. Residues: CASSYLAKNIQYF.